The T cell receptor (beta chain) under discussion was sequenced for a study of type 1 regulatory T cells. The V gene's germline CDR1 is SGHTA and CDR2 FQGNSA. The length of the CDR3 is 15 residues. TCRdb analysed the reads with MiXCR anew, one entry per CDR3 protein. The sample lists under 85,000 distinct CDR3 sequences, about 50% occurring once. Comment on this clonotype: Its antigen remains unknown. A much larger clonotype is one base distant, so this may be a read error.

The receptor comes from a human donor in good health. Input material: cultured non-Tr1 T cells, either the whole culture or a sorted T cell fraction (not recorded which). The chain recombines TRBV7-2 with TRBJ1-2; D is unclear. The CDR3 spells CARSLARRSSYGYTF. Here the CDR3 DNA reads TGTGCCAGAAGCTTAGCGAGGAGGTCGAGCTATGGCTACACCTTC.